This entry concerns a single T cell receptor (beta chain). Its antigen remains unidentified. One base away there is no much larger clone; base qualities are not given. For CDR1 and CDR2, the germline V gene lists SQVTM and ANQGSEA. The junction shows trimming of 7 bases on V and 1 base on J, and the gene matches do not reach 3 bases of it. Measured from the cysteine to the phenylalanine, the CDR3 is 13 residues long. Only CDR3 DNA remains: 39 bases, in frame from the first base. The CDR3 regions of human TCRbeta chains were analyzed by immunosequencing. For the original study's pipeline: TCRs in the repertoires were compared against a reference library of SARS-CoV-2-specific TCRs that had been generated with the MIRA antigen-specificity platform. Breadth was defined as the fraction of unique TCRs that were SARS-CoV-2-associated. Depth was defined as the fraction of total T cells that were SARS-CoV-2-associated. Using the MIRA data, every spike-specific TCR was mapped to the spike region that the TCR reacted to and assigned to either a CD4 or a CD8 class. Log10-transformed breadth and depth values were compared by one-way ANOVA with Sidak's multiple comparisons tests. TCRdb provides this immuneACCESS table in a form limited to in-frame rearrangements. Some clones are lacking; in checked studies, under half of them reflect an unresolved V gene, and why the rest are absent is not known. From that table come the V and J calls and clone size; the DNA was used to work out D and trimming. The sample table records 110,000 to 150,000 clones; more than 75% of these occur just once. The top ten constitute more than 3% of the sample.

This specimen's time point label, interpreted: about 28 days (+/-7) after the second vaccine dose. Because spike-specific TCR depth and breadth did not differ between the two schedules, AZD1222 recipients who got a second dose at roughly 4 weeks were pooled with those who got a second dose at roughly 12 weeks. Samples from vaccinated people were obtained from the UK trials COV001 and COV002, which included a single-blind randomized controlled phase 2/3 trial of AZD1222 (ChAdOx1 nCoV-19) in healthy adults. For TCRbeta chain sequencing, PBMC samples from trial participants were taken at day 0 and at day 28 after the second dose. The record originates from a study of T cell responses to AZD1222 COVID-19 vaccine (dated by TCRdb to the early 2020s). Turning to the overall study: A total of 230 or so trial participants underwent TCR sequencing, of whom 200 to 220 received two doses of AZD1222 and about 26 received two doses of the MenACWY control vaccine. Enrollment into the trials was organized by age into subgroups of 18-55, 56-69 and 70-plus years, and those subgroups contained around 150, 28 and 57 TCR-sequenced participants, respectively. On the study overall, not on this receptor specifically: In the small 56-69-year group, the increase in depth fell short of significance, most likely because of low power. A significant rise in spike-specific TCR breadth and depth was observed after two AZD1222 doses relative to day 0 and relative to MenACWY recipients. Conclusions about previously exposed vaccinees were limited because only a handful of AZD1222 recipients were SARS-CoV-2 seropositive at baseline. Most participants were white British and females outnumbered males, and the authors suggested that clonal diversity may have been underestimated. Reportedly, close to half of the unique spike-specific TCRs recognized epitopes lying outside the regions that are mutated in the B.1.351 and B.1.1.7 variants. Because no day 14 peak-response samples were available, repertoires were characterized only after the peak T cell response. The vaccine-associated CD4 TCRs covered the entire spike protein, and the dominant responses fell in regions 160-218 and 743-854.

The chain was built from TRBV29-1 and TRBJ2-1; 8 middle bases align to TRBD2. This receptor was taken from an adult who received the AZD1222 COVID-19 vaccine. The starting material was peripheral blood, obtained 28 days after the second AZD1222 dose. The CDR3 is CSAGTSSYNEQFF. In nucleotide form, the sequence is TGCAGCGCAGGGACTAGTTCCTACAATGAGCAGTTCTTC.